This entry is about one T cell receptor beta chain. This sample was taken from a study of blood T cell repertoires in COVID-19. Sequencing was performed with immunoSEQ multiplex PCR; in TCRdb, only in-frame clones are kept and a portion is missing. The table has 300,000 to 450,000 clones, more than 85% seen once. The CDR3 runs 14 residues. The germline V gene has CDR1 LNHDA and CDR2 SQIVND (reference sequence). With 4 bases removed from V and 2 bases from J, the gap between germline ends came to 9 bases. The chain combines TRBV19 with TRBJ1-3; unclear D gene. The source of this sequence is a human donor in a cohort sampled during active COVID-19. The material sequenced was peripheral blood. CDR3 in amino acids: CASSKVGPGNTIYF. CDR3 bases: TGTGCCAGTAGTAAGGTGGGCCCTGGAAACACCATATATTTT.